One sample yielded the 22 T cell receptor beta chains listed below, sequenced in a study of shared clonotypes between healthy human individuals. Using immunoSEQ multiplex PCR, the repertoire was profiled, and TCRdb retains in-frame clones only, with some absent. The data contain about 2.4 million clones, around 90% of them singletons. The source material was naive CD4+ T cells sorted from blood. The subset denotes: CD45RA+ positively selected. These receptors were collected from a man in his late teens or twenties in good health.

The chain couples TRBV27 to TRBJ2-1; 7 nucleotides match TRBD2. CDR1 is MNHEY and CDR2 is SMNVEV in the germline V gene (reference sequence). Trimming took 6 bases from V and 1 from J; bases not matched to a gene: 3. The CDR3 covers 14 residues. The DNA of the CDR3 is TGTGCCAGCAGAGGCGGGAGATCCTACAATGAGCAGTTCTTC. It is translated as CASRGGRSYNEQFF.

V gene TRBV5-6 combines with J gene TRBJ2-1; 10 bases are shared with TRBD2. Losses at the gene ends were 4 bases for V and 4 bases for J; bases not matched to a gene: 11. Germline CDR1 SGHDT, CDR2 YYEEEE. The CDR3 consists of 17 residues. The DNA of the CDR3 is TGTGCCAGCAGCCCAATCACTAGCGGGGTACTTTACAATGAGCAGTTCTTC. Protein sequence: CASSPITSGVLYNEQFF. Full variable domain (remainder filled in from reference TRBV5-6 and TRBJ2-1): DAGVTQSPTHLIKTRGQQVTLRCSPKSGHDTVSWYQQALGQGPQFIFQYYEEEERQRGNFPDRFSGHQFPNYSSELNVNALLLGDSALYLCASSPITSGVLYNEQFFGPGTRLTVL.

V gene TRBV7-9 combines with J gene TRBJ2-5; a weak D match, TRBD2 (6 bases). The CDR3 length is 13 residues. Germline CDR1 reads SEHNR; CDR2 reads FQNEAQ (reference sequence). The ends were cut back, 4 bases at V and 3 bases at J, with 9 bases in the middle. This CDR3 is CASSSGLEETQYF. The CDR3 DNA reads TGTGCCAGCAGCTCGGGACTCGAAGAGACCCAGTACTTC.

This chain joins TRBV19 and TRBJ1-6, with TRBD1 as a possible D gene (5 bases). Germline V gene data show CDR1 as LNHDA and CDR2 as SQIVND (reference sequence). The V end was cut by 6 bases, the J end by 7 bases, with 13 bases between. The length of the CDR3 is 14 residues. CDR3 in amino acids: CASSQGPSNSPLHF. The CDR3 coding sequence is TGTGCCAGTAGCCAGGGACCGAGCAATTCACCCCTCCACTTT.

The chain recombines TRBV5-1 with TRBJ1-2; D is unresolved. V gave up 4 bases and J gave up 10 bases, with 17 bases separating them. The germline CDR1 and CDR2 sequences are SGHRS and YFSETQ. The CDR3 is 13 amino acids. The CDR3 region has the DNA TGCGCCAGCAGCCCCGATAAGAGCTATCTCTACACCTTC. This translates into CASSPDKSYLYTF.

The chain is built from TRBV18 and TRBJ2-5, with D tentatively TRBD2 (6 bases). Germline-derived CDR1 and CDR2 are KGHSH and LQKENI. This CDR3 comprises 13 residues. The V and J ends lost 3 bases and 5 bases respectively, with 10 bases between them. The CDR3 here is CASSPRGTETQYF. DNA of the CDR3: TGTGCCAGCTCACCTCGAGGGACTGAGACCCAGTACTTC.

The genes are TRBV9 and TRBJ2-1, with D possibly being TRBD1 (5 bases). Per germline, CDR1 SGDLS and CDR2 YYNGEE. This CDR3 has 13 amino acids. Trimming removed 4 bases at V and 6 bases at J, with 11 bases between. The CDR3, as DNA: TGTGCCAGCAGCCTCAGGGCGAGCAATGAGCAGTTCTTC. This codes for CASSLRASNEQFF.

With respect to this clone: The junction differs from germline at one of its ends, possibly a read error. The DNA of the CDR3 is TGTGCCAGCAGCGAAGCGTGGGTCGAGGGGACAGATACGCAGTATTTT. Translation: CASSEAWVEGTDTQYF. This chain uses TRBV2 with TRBJ2-3; D possibly matches TRBD1 or TRBD2 (5 bases each). Germline V gene data show CDR1 as SNHLY and CDR2 as FYNNEI. CDR3 size: 16 residues.

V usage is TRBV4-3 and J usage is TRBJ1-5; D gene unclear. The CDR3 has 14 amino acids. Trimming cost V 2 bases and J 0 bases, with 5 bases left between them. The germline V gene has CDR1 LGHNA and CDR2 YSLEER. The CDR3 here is CASSQYPSNQPQHF. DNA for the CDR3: TGCGCCAGCAGCCAATATCCTAGCAATCAGCCCCAGCATTTT.

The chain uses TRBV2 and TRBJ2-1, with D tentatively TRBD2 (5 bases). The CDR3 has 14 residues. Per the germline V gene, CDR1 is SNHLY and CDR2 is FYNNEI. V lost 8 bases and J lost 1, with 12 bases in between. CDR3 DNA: TGTGCCAGCGCGGTACTAGGTTCCTACAATGAGCAGTTCTTC. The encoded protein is CASAVLGSYNEQFF.

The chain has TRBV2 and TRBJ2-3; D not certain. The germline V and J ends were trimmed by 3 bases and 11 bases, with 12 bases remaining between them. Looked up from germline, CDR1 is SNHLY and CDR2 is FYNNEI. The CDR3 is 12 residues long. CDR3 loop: CASSDRKGGQYF. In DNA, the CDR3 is TGTGCCAGCAGTGATAGGAAAGGCGGGCAGTATTTT.

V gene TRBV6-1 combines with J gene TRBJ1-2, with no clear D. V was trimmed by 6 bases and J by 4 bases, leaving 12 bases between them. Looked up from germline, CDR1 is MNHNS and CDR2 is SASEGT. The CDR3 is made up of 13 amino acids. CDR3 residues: CASSIDGSYGYTF. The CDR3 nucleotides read TGTGCCAGCAGCATCGACGGGAGCTATGGCTACACCTTC.

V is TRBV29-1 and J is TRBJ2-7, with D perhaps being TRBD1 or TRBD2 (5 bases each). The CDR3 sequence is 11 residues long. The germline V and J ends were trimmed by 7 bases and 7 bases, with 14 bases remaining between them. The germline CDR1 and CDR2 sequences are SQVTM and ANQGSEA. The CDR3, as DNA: TGCAGCGGCCGGTTGGGGGTTGAGCAGTACTTC. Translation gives CSGRLGVEQYF.

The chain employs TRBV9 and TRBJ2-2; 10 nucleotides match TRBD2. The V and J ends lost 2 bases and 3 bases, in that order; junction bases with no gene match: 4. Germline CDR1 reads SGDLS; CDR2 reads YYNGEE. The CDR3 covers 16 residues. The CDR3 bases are TGTGCCAGCAGCGTTACAGCGGGAGGGTACACCGGGGAGCTGTTTTTT. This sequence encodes CASSVTAGGYTGELFF.

The CDR3 region has the DNA TGTGCCAGCTCACCAAGACTAGCGGGCCTCATGGGGACCCAGTACTTC. As protein: CASSPRLAGLMGTQYF. This chain connects TRBV18 to TRBJ2-5; 10 nucleotides line up with TRBD2. This CDR3 is built from 16 residues. V shed 2 bases and J 7 bases; nucleotides not matched to a gene: 10. Germline assignment: CDR1 KGHSH and CDR2 LQKENI.

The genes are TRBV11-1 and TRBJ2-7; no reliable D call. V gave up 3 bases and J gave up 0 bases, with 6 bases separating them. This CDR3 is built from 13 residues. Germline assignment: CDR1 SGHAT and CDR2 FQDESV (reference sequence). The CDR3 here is CASSFESSYEQYF. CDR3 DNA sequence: TGTGCCAGCAGCTTTGAGAGCTCCTACGAGCAGTACTTC.

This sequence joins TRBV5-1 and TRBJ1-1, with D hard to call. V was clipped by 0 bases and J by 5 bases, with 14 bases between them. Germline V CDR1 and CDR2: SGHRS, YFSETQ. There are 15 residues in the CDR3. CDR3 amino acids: CASSLEGGSRTEAFF. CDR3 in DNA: TGCGCCAGCAGCTTGGAAGGAGGGAGTCGGACTGAAGCTTTCTTT.

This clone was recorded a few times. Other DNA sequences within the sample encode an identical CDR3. As DNA, the CDR3 is TGCAGCGTTGAACCGAACACTGAAGCTTTCTTT. Residues: CSVEPNTEAFF. V is TRBV29-1 and J is TRBJ1-1, with no clear D. The CDR3 spans 11 residues. Germline CDR1 and CDR2: SQVTM and ANQGSEA. The V and J ends lost 2 bases and 1 base respectively, with 2 bases between them.

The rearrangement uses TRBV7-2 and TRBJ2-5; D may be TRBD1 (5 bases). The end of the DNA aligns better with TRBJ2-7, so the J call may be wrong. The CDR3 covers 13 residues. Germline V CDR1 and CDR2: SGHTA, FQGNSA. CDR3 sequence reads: CASSFGQIYEQYF. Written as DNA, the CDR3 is TGTGCCAGCAGCTTCGGACAAATCTACGAGCAGTACTTC.

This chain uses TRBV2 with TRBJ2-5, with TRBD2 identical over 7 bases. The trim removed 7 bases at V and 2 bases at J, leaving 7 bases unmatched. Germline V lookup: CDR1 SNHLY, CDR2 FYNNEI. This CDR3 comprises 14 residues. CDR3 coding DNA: TGTGCCAGCACCCAACTAGCGCAACAAGAGACCCAGTACTTC. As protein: CASTQLAQQETQYF.

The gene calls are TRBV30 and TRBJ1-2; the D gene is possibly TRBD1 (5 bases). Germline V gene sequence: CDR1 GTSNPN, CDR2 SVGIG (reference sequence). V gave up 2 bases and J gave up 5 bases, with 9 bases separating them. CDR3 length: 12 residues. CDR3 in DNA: TGTGCCTGGAGTCGGACAACGTATGGCTACACCTTC. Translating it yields CAWSRTTYGYTF.

Written as DNA, the CDR3 is TGTGCCAGCAGAGCCGCCGGGACAACTGGGCTGCCCCAGCATTTT. Translated: CASRAAGTTGLPQHF. The J gene is TRBJ1-5, the V gene TRBV7-8, with TRBD1 as a possible D gene (6 bases). There are 15 residues in the CDR3. V lost 6 bases to trimming and J lost 9 bases, with 21 bases between them. CDR1 is SGHVS, CDR2 FQNEAQ, per germline.